The rows below give T cell receptor beta chains drawn from one sample of a study of blood T cell repertoires in COVID-19. Produced via immunoSEQ multiplex PCR; TCRdb's table is partial and in-frame only. The sample records roughly 180,000 clones, approximately 85% being singletons. Sequencing input: peripheral blood. The receptors derive from a woman aged 55-70 years with acute or convalescent COVID-19. The CDR3 runs from the conserved cysteine through the conserved F or W. D genes are given only for firm matches. For some rows the clone size is stated as once, few or many, or as a class when expanded; others skip it.

CDR3 protein	CDR3 DNA	V gene	J gene	D gene	clone size
CASSPSGRVNTDTQYF	TGTGCCAGCAGCCCTAGCGGCAGAGTTAACACAGATACGCAGTATTTT	TRBV11-2	TRBJ2-3	TRBD2	.
CASSFQDSYGYTF	TGCGCCAGCAGCTTCCAGGACAGCTATGGCTACACCTTC	TRBV5-1	TRBJ1-2	.	medium-sized
CASSYGGSSYNEQFF	TGTGCCAGCAGTTACGGCGGGAGCTCCTACAATGAGCAGTTCTTC	TRBV6-5	TRBJ2-1	TRBD2	.
CASSETGITNGQPQHF	TGTGCCAGTAGTGAGACAGGTATTACGAATGGTCAGCCCCAGCATTTT	TRBV19	TRBJ1-5	.	.
CASGLPRDRGDGYTF	TGTGCTAGTGGTTTGCCCCGGGACAGGGGAGATGGCTACACCTTC	TRBV12-5	TRBJ1-2	TRBD1	.
CASSLPVNTEAFF	TGTGCCAGCAGTTTACCTGTGAACACTGAAGCTTTCTTT	TRBV28	TRBJ1-1	.	.
CASSGGLVGGELFF	TGCGCCAGCAGCGGTGGACTAGTCGGCGGGGAGCTGTTTTTT	TRBV5-1	TRBJ2-2	TRBD2	once
CSVHVWDREVETQYF	TGCAGCGTCCACGTTTGGGACAGGGAGGTGGAGACCCAGTACTTC	TRBV29-1	TRBJ2-5	TRBD1	.
CASSSSLAARGTDTQYF	TGTGCCAGCAGCTCAAGTCTAGCGGCTAGGGGCACAGATACGCAGTATTTT	TRBV7-3	TRBJ2-3	TRBD2	.
CASSSLTELFF	TGTGCCAGCAGTTCCTTGACAGAGCTGTTTTTT	TRBV28	TRBJ2-2	.	.
CATSRDRPGGTDTQYF	TGTGCCACCAGCAGAGATCGACCGGGAGGGACAGATACGCAGTATTTT	TRBV15	TRBJ2-3	TRBD2	.
CASSLAPRREEKTQYF	TGTGCCAGCAGCTTAGCCCCGCGGAGGGAAGAGAAGACCCAGTACTTC	TRBV7-6	TRBJ2-5	.	.
CASSSGTGVEQYF	TGTGCCAGCAGTTCCGGGACAGGGGTAGAGCAGTACTTC	TRBV12-3/TRBV12-4	TRBJ2-7	TRBD1	once
CASSSDRRTSNYGYTF	TGTGCCAGTAGTTCGGACAGGCGAACCAGTAACTATGGCTACACCTTC	TRBV19	TRBJ1-2	TRBD1	once
CASSATTTGELFF	TGTGCCAGCAGCGCAACTACGACCGGGGAGCTGTTTTTT	TRBV9	TRBJ2-2	.	.
CASLFQGARLSDTQYF	TGTGCCAGTCTCTTTCAGGGGGCCCGGCTATCAGATACGCAGTATTTT	TRBV28	TRBJ2-3	TRBD1	.
CASSHSLGYTF	TGTGCCAGCAGCCATTCTCTTGGCTACACCTTC	TRBV3-1/TRBV3-2	TRBJ1-2	.	.
CASSGQGRIGDSYGYTF	TGTGCCAGTAGCGGACAGGGGAGAATTGGAGATTCCTATGGCTACACCTTC	TRBV19	TRBJ1-2	TRBD1	.
CASSYSAGTNYEQYF	TGTGCCAGCAGTTACTCGGCCGGGACTAACTACGAGCAGTACTTC	TRBV6-6	TRBJ2-7	TRBD2	.
CASRPARGGWEKLFF	TGTGCCAGCAGGCCCGCCCGGGGGGGTTGGGAAAAACTGTTTTTT	TRBV28	TRBJ1-4	.	.
CAWSVLSYGYTF	TGTGCCTGGAGTGTACTGAGCTATGGCTACACCTTC	TRBV30	TRBJ1-2	.	few
CASKERGRSGEQYF	TGTGCCAGCAAAGAGCGGGGGCGTTCGGGCGAGCAGTACTTC	TRBV27	TRBJ2-7	TRBD2	.
CASSLAGGSVRDEQFF	TGTGCCAGCAGCTTGGCCGGGGGTAGCGTTAGGGATGAGCAGTTCTTC	TRBV5-4	TRBJ2-1	.	.
CASSQSSASGFSYEQYF	TGCGCCAGCAGCCAATCTAGTGCTAGCGGGTTCTCCTACGAGCAGTACTTC	TRBV4-1	TRBJ2-7	TRBD2	.